This T cell receptor (beta chain) was captured by sequencing in a study of T cells in Graves' hyperthyroidism and ophthalmopathy. Authors of the study amplified TCR beta CDR3 regions from RNA transcripts. When the TCR CDR3 underwent first-round RT-PCR, the HTBI primer set was used. Each CDR3 protein gets one entry after TCRdb re-called the multiplex PCR reads with MiXCR. The data contain 300,000 to 450,000 distinct CDR3 sequences, 15% to 19% of them singletons. V was clipped by 7 bases and J by 11 bases; unmatched bases: 23. The CDR3 totals 17 residues. Germline CDR1 and CDR2: MDHEN and SYDVKM. This clonotype has a count of ten or more. Patients aged 18 to 65 had newly diagnosed hyperthyroidism that had lasted under 2 months.

Sequencing input: blood. The source of this sequence is a woman younger than 30 with Graves' hyperthyroidism that later progressed to Graves' ophthalmopathy. The chain uses TRBV28 and TRBJ1-1; 9 bases line up with TRBD1. This CDR3 is CASTEGAGTGGFFAAFF. For the CDR3, the DNA is TGTGCCAGCACCGAGGGGGCCGGCACAGGGGGCTTTTTTGCCGCTTTCTTT. The complete variable domain, with remaining parts taken from reference TRBV28 and TRBJ1-1, reads DVKVTQSSRYLVKRTGEKVFLECVQDMDHENMFWYRQDPGLGLRLIYFSYDVKMKEKGDIPEGYSVSREKKERFSLILESASTNQTSMYLCASTEGAGTGGFFAAFFGQGTRLTVV.